The source of this TCR beta chain is a study of T cells expressing NK-cell markers. Study-wide background: Among the eight sequenced donors, seven tested HCMV-seropositive and one tested seronegative.

The CDR3 runs to 18 residues. The germline CDR1 and CDR2 sequences are KGHDR and SFDVKD. TCRdb reprocessed the 5' RACE reads and keeps a single row for each CDR3 protein, giving no DNA. This sample's table has approximately 420,000 distinct CDR3 sequences. Sequencing input: blood T cells: a sorted CD56 or NKG2C T cell subset, CD4+ or CD8+ T cells, or bulk PBMC T cells (not recorded which). The genes are TRBV24-1 and TRBJ2-1; TCRdb lists TRBD2, though no DNA is available to test this call. The clonotype originates from a woman in her fifties or sixties in good health. The CDR3 loop reads CATSDPSGMEGRYNEQFF.